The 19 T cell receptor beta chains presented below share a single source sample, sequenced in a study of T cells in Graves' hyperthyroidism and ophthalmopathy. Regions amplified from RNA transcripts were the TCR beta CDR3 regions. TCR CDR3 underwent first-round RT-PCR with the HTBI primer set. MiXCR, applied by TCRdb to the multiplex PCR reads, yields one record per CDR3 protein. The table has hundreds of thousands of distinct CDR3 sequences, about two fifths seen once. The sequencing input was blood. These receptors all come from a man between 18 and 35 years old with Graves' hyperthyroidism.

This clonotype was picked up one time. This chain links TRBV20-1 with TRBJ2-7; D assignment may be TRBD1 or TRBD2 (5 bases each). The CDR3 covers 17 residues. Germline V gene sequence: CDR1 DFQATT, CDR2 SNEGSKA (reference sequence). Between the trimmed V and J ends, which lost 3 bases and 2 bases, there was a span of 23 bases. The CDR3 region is CSASWPDRGRHTYEQYF. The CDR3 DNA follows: TGCAGTGCTAGCTGGCCGGACCGGGGCAGGCATACCTACGAGCAGTACTTC.

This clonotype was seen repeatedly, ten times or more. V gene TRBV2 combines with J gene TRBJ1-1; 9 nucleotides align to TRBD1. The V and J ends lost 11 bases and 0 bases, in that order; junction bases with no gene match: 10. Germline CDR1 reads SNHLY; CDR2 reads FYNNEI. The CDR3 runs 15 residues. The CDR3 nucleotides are TGTGCCGGGTCCCGACAGGGGGAGATGAACACTGAAGCTTTCTTT. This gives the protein CAGSRQGEMNTEAFF.

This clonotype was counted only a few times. The CDR3 DNA follows: TGTGCCAGCGGTTTGGGGGGTCAGCCCCAGCATTTT. Translating it yields CASGLGGQPQHF. The chain uses TRBV6-5 and TRBJ1-5, with D possibly matching TRBD1 (5 bases). Between the trimmed V and J ends, which lost 8 bases and 6 bases, there was a span of 11 bases. Germline CDR1 is MNHEY and CDR2 is SVGAGI. This CDR3 has 12 amino acids.

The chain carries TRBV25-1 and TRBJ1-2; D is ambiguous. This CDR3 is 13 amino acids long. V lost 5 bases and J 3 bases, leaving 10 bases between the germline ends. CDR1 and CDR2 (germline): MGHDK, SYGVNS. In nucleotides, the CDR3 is TGTGCCAGCAGTCCGACCTCCGACTATGGCTACACCTTC. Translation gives CASSPTSDYGYTF.

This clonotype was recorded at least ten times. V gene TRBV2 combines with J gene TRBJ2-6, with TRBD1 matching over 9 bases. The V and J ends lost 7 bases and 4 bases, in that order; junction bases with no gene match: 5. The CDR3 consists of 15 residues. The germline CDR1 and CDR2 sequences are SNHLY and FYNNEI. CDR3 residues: CASTRDRAGANVLTF. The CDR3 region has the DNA TGTGCCAGCACTCGGGACAGGGCCGGGGCCAACGTCCTGACTTTC.

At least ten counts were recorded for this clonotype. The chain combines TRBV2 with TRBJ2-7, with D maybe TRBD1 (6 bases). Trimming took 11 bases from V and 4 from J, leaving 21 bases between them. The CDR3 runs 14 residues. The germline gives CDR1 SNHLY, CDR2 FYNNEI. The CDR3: CASQEPDREYEQYF. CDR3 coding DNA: TGTGCCTCCCAAGAGCCGGACAGAGAATACGAGCAGTACTTC.

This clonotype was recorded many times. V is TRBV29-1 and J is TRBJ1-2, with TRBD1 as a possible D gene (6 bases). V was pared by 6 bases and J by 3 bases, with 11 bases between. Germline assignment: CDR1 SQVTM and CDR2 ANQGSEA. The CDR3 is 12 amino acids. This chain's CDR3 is CSVEQGDYGYTF. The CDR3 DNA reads TGCAGCGTGGAACAGGGAGACTATGGCTACACCTTC.

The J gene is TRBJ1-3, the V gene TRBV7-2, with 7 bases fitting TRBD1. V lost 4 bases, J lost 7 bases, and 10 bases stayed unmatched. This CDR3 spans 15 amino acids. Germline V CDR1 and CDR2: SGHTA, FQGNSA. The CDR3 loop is CASSSTIGTANTIYF. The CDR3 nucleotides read TGTGCCAGCAGCTCGACAATCGGGACAGCGAACACCATATATTTT.

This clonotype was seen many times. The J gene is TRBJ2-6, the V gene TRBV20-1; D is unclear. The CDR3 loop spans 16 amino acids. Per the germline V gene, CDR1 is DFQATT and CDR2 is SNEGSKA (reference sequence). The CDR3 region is CSALDGGSTGANVLTF. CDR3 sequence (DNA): TGCAGCGCACTGGATGGCGGATCAACTGGGGCCAACGTCCTGACTTTC.

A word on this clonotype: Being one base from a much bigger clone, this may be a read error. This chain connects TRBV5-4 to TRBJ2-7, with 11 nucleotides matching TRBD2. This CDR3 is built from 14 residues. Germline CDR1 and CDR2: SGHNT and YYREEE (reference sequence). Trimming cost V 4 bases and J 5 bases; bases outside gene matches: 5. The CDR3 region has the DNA TGTGCCAGCAGCCCCGGGACTAGCGGCCACGAGCAGTACTTC. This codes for CASSPGTSGHEQYF.

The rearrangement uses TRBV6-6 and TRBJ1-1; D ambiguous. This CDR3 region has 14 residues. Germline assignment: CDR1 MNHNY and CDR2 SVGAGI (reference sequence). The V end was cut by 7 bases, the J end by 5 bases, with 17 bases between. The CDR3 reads CASNRPLGRTEAFF. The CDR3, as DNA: TGTGCCAGCAATAGACCCTTGGGAAGGACTGAAGCTTTCTTT.

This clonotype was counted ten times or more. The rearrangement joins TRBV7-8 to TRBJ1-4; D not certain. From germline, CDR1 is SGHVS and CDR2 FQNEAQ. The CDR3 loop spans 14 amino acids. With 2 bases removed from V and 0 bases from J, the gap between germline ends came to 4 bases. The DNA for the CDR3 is TGTGCCAGCAGCTTATATACAACTAATGAAAAACTGTTTTTT. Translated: CASSLYTTNEKLFF.

CDR3 amino acids: CASSVELGAAQETQYF. The CDR3 region has the DNA TGTGCCAGCAGCGTAGAGTTGGGAGCGGCCCAAGAGACCCAGTACTTC. J is TRBJ2-5 and V is TRBV9, with a weak D call TRBD2 (5 bases). The CDR3 length is 16 residues. V lost 0 bases and J lost 1, with 13 bases in between. Germline V gene sequence: CDR1 SGDLS, CDR2 YYNGEE.

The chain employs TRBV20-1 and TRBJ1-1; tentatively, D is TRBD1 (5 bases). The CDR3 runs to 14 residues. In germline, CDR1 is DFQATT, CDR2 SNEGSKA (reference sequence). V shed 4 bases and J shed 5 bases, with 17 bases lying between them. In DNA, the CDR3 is TGCAGTGCTACCGGTCGGCAGGGCAGGACTGAAGCTTTCTTT. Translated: CSATGRQGRTEAFF.

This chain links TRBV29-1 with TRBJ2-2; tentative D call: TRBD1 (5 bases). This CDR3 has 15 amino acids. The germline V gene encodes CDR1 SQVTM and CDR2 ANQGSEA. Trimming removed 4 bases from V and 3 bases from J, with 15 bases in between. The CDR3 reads CSVVGTGGDTGELFF. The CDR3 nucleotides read TGCAGCGTTGTAGGTACAGGTGGGGACACCGGGGAGCTGTTTTTT.

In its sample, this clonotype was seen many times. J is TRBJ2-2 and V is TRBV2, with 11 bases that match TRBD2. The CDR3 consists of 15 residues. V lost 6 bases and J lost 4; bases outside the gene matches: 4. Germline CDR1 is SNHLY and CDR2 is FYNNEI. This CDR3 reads CASRRLAGLTGELFF. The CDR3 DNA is TGTGCCAGCAGGAGACTAGCGGGGCTCACCGGGGAGCTGTTTTTT.

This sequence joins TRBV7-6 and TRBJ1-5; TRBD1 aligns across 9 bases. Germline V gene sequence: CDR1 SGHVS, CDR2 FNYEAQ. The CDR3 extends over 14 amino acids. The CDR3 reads CARLDRGYNQPQHF. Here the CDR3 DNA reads TGTGCTAGACTTGACAGGGGGTACAATCAGCCCCAGCATTTT. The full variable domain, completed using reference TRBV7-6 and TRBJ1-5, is GAGVSQSPRYKVTKRGQDVALRCDPISGHVSLYWYRQALGQGPEFLTYFNYEAQQDKSGLPNDRFSAERPEGSISTLTIQRTEQRDSAMYRCARLDRGYNQPQHFGDGTRLSIL.

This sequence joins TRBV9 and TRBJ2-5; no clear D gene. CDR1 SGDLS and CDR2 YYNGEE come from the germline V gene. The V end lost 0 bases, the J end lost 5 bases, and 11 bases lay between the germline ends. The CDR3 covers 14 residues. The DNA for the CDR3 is TGTGCCAGCAGCGTAGGTTTCCCTGGGGAGACCCAGTACTTC. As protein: CASSVGFPGETQYF.

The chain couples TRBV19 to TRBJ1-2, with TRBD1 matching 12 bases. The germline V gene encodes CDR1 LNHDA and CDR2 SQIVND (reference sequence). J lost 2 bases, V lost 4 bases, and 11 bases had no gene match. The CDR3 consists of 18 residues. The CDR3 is CASSRPPGQGAINYGYTF. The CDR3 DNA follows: TGTGCCAGTAGTAGACCTCCGGGACAGGGGGCGATCAACTATGGCTACACCTTC.